A single sample gave rise to the 28 T cell receptor beta chains below, sequenced in a study of T cell responses to AZD1222 COVID-19 vaccine. Only in-frame clones appear in the TCRdb table, and some are missing; sequencing was by immunoSEQ multiplex PCR. The data hold approximately 100,000 clones, with around nine tenths observed a single time. This specimen was peripheral blood, taken 28 days after the second AZD1222 dose. Receptors were obtained from an adult who received the AZD1222 COVID-19 vaccine.

This chain joins TRBV5-4 and TRBJ2-2; 10 bases are a match to TRBD1. The CDR3 contains 17 residues. The V gene's germline CDR1 is SGHNT and CDR2 YYREEE (reference sequence). The V segment lost 3 bases and the J segment 5 bases; nucleotides outside the gene matches: 10. CDR3 DNA sequence: TGTGCCAGCAGCTCCCCGGGGACAGGGGCGATTACCGGGGAGCTGTTTTTT. Its protein is CASSSPGTGAITGELFF.

The CDR3 nucleotides read TGCAGCATTGGACAGGGGGGCGGCTATGGCTACACCTTC. It codes for CSIGQGGGYGYTF. J is TRBJ1-2 and V is TRBV29-1; TRBD1 agrees at 10 bases. Germline CDR1 and CDR2: SQVTM and ANQGSEA. The CDR3 contains 13 residues. V lost 8 bases, J lost 4 bases, and 7 bases stayed unmatched.

The genes are TRBV27 and TRBJ2-7; D unclear. The CDR3 covers 14 residues. Germline-derived CDR1 and CDR2 are MNHEY and SMNVEV (reference sequence). V lost 0 bases, J lost 1 base, and 7 bases lay in between. The CDR3: CASSLSWASYEQYF. In DNA form, the CDR3 reads TGTGCCAGCAGTTTATCGTGGGCTTCCTACGAGCAGTACTTC.

The chain combines TRBV7-6 with TRBJ2-1; TRBD2 aligns across 13 bases. J gave up 15 bases and V 3 bases, and 14 bases lay outside the gene matches. Germline V gene data show CDR1 as SGHVS and CDR2 as FNYEAQ. There are 16 residues in the CDR3. The CDR3 here is CASSLGTSGITGSLFF. CDR3 in DNA: TGTGCCAGCAGCTTGGGGACTAGCGGGATTACGGGCAGTCTGTTCTTC. The whole variable domain, filled in from reference TRBV7-6 and TRBJ2-1, reads GAGVSQSPRYKVTKRGQDVALRCDPISGHVSLYWYRQALGQGPEFLTYFNYEAQQDKSGLPNDRFSAERPEGSISTLTIQRTEQRDSAMYRCASSLGTSGITGSLFFGPGTRLTVL.

The chain has TRBV14 and TRBJ2-1; perhaps TRBD2 as D (5 bases). Trimming shortened V by 6 bases and J by 0 bases, and 15 bases separated the two germline ends. From germline, CDR1 is SGHDN and CDR2 FVKESK. This CDR3 comprises 16 residues. The CDR3 here is CASSLYTGNSYNEQFF. The DNA of the CDR3 is TGTGCCAGCAGTCTATATACCGGGAACTCCTACAATGAGCAGTTCTTC.

This chain uses TRBV28 with TRBJ1-2; D is possibly TRBD1 (6 bases). The CDR3 loop spans 16 amino acids. From germline, CDR1 is MDHEN and CDR2 SYDVKM. Trimming took off 6 bases at V and 5 bases at J, with 22 bases between the two ends. The CDR3 region is CASRGSSRGLVYGYTF. The DNA of the CDR3 is TGTGCCAGCAGGGGGTCCTCCAGGGGTTTGGTTTATGGCTACACCTTC.

The rearrangement links TRBV7-5 to TRBJ1-5; no DNA check was done on the table's D call, TRBD1. TRBV7-5 is assigned pseudogene status. The CDR3 spans 15 residues. CDR3 nucleotide sequence: TGTGCCAGAAGGGATTACAGGGGGTGCAATCAGCCCCAGCATTTT. Translation: CARRDYRGCNQPQHF.

This clone was found once. V usage is TRBV4-3 and J usage is TRBJ2-5; 7 bases are shared with TRBD1. Germline lookup yields CDR1 LGHNA and CDR2 YSLEER. V shed 0 bases, J shed 5 bases, and the junction held 3 bases outside the gene matches. This CDR3 is 14 amino acids long. CDR3: CASSQDIRGETQYF. CDR3 sequence (DNA): TGCGCCAGCAGCCAAGATATCAGGGGGGAGACCCAGTACTTC.

The rearrangement uses TRBV18 and TRBJ2-1; D call uncertain. V lost 5 bases and J 5 bases, leaving 4 bases between the germline ends. CDR1 and CDR2 (germline): KGHSH, LQKENI. There are 11 residues in the CDR3. The CDR3 DNA reads TGTGCCAGCTCATTTGACAATGAGCAGTTCTTC. It yields the protein CASSFDNEQFF.

V and J are TRBV7-2 and TRBJ2-7, with TRBD1 identical over 8 bases. With V trimmed by 0 bases and J by 0 bases, 1 base remained unmatched. The CDR3 loop spans 15 amino acids. Germline CDR1 reads SGHTA; CDR2 reads FQGNSA. CDR3 sequence reads: CASSLAGQASYEQYF. CDR3 DNA sequence: TGTGCCAGCAGCTTAGCGGGACAGGCCTCCTACGAGCAGTACTTC.

J is TRBJ2-5 and V is TRBV5-1; no firm D call. V lost 4 bases to trimming and J lost 1 base, with 11 bases between them. CDR3 size: 14 residues. The germline gives CDR1 SGHRS, CDR2 YFSETQ. The CDR3: CASSPDSFQETQYF. Here the CDR3 DNA reads TGCGCCAGCAGCCCCGACTCGTTCCAAGAGACCCAGTACTTC. The full variable domain, completed using reference TRBV5-1 and TRBJ2-5, is KAGVTQTPRYLIKTRGQQVTLSCSPISGHRSVSWYQQTPGQGLQFLFEYFSETQRNKGNFPGRFSGRQFSNSRSEMNVSTLELGDSALYLCASSPDSFQETQYFGPGTRLLVL.

In this sample, this clone turned up a few times. This sequence joins TRBV5-5 and TRBJ2-7; 13 nucleotides agree with TRBD2. This CDR3 contains 15 residues. The germline V gene encodes CDR1 SGHKS and CDR2 YYEKEE (reference sequence). The ends lost 4 bases at V and 4 bases at J; junction bases unmatched: 5. The CDR3 loop is CASSLGLAGEYEQYF. DNA of the CDR3: TGTGCCAGCAGCCTCGGACTAGCGGGAGAGTACGAGCAGTACTTC.

V is TRBV13 and J is TRBJ1-5, with D perhaps matching TRBD1 (5 bases). Germline V gene lookup returns CDR1 PRHDT and CDR2 FYEKMQ (reference sequence). V was clipped by 5 bases and J by 11 bases, with 13 bases between them. CDR3 size: 12 residues. The CDR3 protein is CASSPGRGTQHF. CDR3 DNA sequence: TGTGCCAGCAGCCCTGGGAGGGGAACCCAGCATTTT.

This chain connects TRBV7-3 to TRBJ1-1; unclear D gene. The germline CDR1 and CDR2 sequences are SGHTA and FQGTGA. Between the trimmed V and J ends, which lost 3 bases and 3 bases, there was a span of 14 bases. The CDR3 length is 15 residues. The CDR3, as DNA: TGTGCCAGCAGCTTTGGTGGAGGCGACGACACTGAAGCTTTCTTT. It translates to CASSFGGGDDTEAFF.

The V gene is TRBV7-3, the J gene TRBJ1-1; 7 bases are a match to TRBD1. J gave up 6 bases and V 3 bases, and 4 bases lay outside the gene matches. In germline, CDR1 is SGHTA, CDR2 FQGTGA. The CDR3 length is 13 residues. The CDR3 is CASSFSGGAEAFF. The CDR3 nucleotides are TGTGCCAGCAGCTTTTCAGGGGGTGCTGAAGCTTTCTTT.

This sequence joins TRBV5-1 and TRBJ2-5, with a tentative D call TRBD1 (5 bases). The V gene lost 2 bases and the J gene lost 2 bases, with 10 bases spanning the gap. This CDR3 has 14 amino acids. Germline CDR1 is SGHRS and CDR2 is YFSETQ. In DNA form, the CDR3 reads TGCGCCAGCAGCTTAGGGGTCATACAAGAGACCCAGTACTTC. It is translated as CASSLGVIQETQYF.

The chain combines TRBV3-1 (or the pseudogene TRBV3-2) with TRBJ2-1; 12 nucleotides line up with TRBD2. The V segment lost 0 bases and the J segment 7 bases; nucleotides outside the gene matches: 7. CDR3 length: 17 residues. Per the germline V gene, CDR1 is LGHDT and CDR2 is YNNKEL (reference sequence). The CDR3 sequence is CASSQDRTSGMRNEQFF. CDR3 sequence (DNA): TGTGCCAGCAGCCAAGATAGGACTAGCGGGATGAGGAATGAGCAGTTCTTC.

A single count supports this clone. The gene calls are TRBV11-2 and TRBJ2-3; 7 positions agree with TRBD2. This CDR3 comprises 16 residues. Germline values: CDR1 SGHAT, CDR2 FQNNGV. The V gene end was trimmed by 2 bases and the J gene end by 4 bases; junction bases not matched to a gene: 9. In DNA, the CDR3 is TGTGCCAGCAGCTTATTGGGAGGGCCGGTCGCAGATACGCAGTATTTT. The encoded protein is CASSLLGGPVADTQYF.

The chain is built from TRBV11-2 and TRBJ2-6; either TRBD1 or TRBD2 may fit D (6 bases each). The germline gives CDR1 SGHAT, CDR2 FQNNGV. The CDR3 sequence is 19 residues long. Trimming took off 1 base at V and 0 bases at J, with 16 bases between the two ends. The CDR3: CASSLGYGGGSSGANVLTF. Here the CDR3 DNA reads TGTGCCAGCAGCTTAGGATACGGGGGCGGTAGCTCTGGGGCCAACGTCCTGACTTTC.

This chain connects TRBV7-2 to TRBJ2-3; 8 bases map to TRBD2. V dropped 5 bases and J dropped 5; count of bases not matched to a gene: 12. The CDR3 consists of 16 residues. Germline V CDR1 and CDR2: SGHTA, FQGNSA. The CDR3 nucleotides are TGTGCCAGCAGCCCCTGGAGCGGGAGTTGGAAAGATACGCAGTATTTT. Translating it yields CASSPWSGSWKDTQYF.

V and J are TRBV3-1 (or the pseudogene TRBV3-2) and TRBJ1-5; 10 bases agree with TRBD1. Germline CDR1 LGHDT, CDR2 YNNKEL (reference sequence). This CDR3 is built from 17 residues. After removal of 4 bases from V and 3 bases from J, the junction contained 9 bases not matched to a gene. The CDR3 DNA follows: TGTGCCAGCAGCCTACATTCCGGGACAGGGGACAATCAGCCCCAGCATTTT. Protein product: CASSLHSGTGDNQPQHF.

CDR3 region: CASSPTTGEGEQFF. DNA of the CDR3: TGTGCCAGCTCACCGACGACGGGTGAAGGGGAGCAGTTCTTC. The chain links TRBV18 to TRBJ2-1, with no clear D. Germline CDR1 is KGHSH and CDR2 is LQKENI. The ends were cut back, 3 bases at V and 10 bases at J, with 16 bases in the middle. The CDR3 covers 14 residues.

The chain couples TRBV11-3 to TRBJ2-7; 8 bases are shared with TRBD1. This CDR3 has 14 residues. Germline V gene sequence: CDR1 SGHNT, CDR2 YENEEA. J gave up 3 bases and V 3 bases, and 4 bases lay outside the gene matches. The CDR3 protein is CASSFRTGIYEQYF. CDR3 bases: TGTGCCAGCAGCTTTAGGACAGGGATCTACGAGCAGTACTTC.

The V gene is TRBV7-8, the J gene TRBJ1-3; tentatively, D is TRBD1 (6 bases). The V end lost 5 bases, the J end lost 4 bases, and 12 bases lay between the germline ends. The CDR3 is made up of 14 amino acids. Germline loops: CDR1 SGHVS, CDR2 FQNEAQ. CDR3 DNA sequence: TGTGCCAGCAGCGGCAGGGGTTCAGGAAACACCATATATTTT. This codes for CASSGRGSGNTIYF.

This sequence joins TRBV28 and TRBJ2-1, with D perhaps TRBD1 (6 bases). Germline V gene sequence: CDR1 MDHEN, CDR2 SYDVKM. V was shortened by 6 bases and J by 8 bases, with 23 bases between the two germline ends. The CDR3 covers 16 residues. This CDR3 reads CASRAQTGQARDEQFF. The CDR3 region has the DNA TGTGCCAGCAGAGCACAGACGGGACAAGCTAGGGATGAGCAGTTCTTC.

The CDR3 DNA follows: TGCGCCAGCAGCCGCCGCGGGGAGACCCAGTACTTC. Protein: CASSRRGETQYF. J is TRBJ2-5 and V is TRBV5-1, with D tentatively TRBD2 (5 bases). Germline CDR1 is SGHRS and CDR2 is YFSETQ. This CDR3 comprises 12 residues. Trimming removed 4 bases from V and 5 bases from J, with 9 bases in between.

The chain joins TRBV11-2 to TRBJ2-7; D ambiguous. The length of the CDR3 is 12 residues. Trimming cost V 1 base and J 5 bases, with 6 bases left between them. Germline V gene data show CDR1 as SGHAT and CDR2 as FQNNGV. CDR3 loop: CASSLVGNEQYF. DNA of the CDR3: TGTGCCAGCAGCTTAGTTGGGAACGAGCAGTACTTC.

This clone showed up just once. This chain joins TRBV27 and TRBJ2-1, with D perhaps matching TRBD1 (5 bases). The CDR3 spans 14 residues. The germline V and J ends were trimmed by 8 bases and 0 bases, with 11 bases remaining between them. Germline loops: CDR1 MNHEY, CDR2 SMNVEV (reference sequence). The CDR3 DNA follows: TGTGCCAGCCAGGGAATGAGCTCCTACAATGAGCAGTTCTTC. It specifies CASQGMSSYNEQFF.